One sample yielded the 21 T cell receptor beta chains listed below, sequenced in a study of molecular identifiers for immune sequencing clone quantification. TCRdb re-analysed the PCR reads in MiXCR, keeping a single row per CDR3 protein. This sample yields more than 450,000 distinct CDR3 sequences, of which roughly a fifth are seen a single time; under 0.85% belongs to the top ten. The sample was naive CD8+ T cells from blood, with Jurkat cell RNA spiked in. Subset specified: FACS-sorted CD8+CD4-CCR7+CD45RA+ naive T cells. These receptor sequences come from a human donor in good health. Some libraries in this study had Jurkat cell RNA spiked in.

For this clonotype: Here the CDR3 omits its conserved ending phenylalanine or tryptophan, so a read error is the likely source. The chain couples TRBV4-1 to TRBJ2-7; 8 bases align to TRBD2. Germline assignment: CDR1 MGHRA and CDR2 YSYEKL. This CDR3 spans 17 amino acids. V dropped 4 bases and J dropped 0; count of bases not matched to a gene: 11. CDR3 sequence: CASSLTPFSGVSYEQYS. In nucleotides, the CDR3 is TGCGCCAGCAGCCTCACACCATTTAGCGGGGTCTCCTACGAGCAGTACTCC.

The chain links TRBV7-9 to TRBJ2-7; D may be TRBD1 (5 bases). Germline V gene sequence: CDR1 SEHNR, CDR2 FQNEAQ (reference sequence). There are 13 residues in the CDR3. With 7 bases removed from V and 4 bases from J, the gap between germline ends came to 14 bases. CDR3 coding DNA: TGTGCCAGCACCAAAGGGGTGCGGTACGAGCAGTACTTC. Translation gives CASTKGVRYEQYF.

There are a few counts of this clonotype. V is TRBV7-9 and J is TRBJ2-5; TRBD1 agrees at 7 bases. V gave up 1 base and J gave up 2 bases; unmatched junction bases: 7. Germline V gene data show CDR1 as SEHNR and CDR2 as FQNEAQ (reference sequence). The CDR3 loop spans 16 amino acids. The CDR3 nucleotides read TGTGCCAGCAGCTTAGGACAGGGTAACTCGCAAGAGACCCAGTACTTC. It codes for CASSLGQGNSQETQYF. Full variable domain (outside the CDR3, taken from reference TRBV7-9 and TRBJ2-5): DTGVSQNPRHKITKRGQNVTFRCDPISEHNRLYWYRQTLGQGPEFLTYFQNEAQLEKSRLLSDRFSAERPKGSFSTLEIQRTEQGDSAMYLCASSLGQGNSQETQYFGPGTRLLVL.

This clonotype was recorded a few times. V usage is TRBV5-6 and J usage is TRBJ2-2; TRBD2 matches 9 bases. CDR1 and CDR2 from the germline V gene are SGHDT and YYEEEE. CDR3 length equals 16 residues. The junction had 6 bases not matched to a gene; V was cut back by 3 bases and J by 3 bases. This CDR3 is CASSSGTSRYTGELFF. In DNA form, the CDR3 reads TGTGCCAGCAGCTCCGGGACTAGCAGATACACCGGGGAGCTGTTTTTT.

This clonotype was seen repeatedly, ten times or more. This CDR3 reads CASSESWGLNTEAFF. CDR3 DNA sequence: TGTGCCAGCAGTGAATCTTGGGGCTTGAACACTGAAGCTTTCTTT. The rearrangement joins TRBV25-1 to TRBJ1-1, with D maybe TRBD1 (5 bases). This CDR3 comprises 15 residues. V lost 1 base, J lost 0 bases, and 9 bases lay in between. Germline V gene lookup returns CDR1 MGHDK and CDR2 SYGVNS.

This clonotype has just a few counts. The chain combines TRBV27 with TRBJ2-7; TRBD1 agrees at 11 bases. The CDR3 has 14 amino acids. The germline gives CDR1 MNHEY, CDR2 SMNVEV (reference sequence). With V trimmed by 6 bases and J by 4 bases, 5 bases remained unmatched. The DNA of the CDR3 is TGTGCCAGCAGGGACAGGGGGCGCGTGTACGAGCAGTACTTC. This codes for CASRDRGRVYEQYF.

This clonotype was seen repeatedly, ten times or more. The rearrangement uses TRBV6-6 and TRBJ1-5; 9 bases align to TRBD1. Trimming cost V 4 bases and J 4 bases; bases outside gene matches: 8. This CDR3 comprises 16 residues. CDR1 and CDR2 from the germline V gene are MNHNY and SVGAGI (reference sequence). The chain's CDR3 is CASSLVDRGGNQPQHF. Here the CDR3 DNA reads TGTGCCAGCAGTTTGGTGGACAGGGGAGGTAATCAGCCCCAGCATTTT.

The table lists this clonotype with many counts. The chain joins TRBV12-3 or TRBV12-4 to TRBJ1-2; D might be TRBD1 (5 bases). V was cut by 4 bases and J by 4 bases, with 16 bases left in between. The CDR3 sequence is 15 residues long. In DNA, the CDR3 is TGTGCCAGCAGTTATTCCGGGAGGGACGGCTATGGCTACACCTTC. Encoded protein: CASSYSGRDGYGYTF.

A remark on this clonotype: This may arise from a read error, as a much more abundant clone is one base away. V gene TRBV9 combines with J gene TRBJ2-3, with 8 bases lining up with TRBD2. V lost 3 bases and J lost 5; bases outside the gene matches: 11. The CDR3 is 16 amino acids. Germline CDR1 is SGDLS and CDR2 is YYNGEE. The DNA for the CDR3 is TGTGCCAGCAGCGGACATAGCGGGGAACAGGAAGATACGCAGTATTTT. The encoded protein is CASSGHSGEQEDTQYF. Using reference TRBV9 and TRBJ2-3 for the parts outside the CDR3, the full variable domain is DSGVTQTPKHLITATGQRVTLRCSPRSGDLSVYWYQQSLDQGLQFLIQYYNGEERAKGNILERFSAQQFPDLHSELNLSSLELGDSALYFCASSGHSGEQEDTQYFGPGTRLTVL.

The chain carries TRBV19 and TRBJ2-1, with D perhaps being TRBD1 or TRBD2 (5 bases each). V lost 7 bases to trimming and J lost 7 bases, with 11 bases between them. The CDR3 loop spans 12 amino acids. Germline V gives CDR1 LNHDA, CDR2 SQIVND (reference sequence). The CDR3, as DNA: TGTGCCAGTACCCTGGGACCGAATGAGCAGTTCTTC. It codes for CASTLGPNEQFF.

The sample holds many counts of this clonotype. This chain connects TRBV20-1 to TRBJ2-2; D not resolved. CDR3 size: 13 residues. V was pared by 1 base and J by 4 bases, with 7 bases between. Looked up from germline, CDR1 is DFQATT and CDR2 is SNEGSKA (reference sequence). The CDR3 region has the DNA TGCAGTGCTAGAGGGGAATTCACCGGGGAGCTGTTTTTT. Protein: CSARGEFTGELFF.

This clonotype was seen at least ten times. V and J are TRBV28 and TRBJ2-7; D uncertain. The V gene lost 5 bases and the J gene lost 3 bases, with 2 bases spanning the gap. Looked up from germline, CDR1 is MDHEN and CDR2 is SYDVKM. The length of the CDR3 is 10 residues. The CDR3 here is CASSLYEQYF. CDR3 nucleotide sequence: TGTGCCAGCAGTCTCTACGAGCAGTACTTC.

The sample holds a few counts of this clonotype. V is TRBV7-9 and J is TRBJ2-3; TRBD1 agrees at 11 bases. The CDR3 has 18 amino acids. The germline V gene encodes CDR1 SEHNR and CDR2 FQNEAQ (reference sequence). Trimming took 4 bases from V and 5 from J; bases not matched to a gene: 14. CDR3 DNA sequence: TGTGCCAGCAGCTCAGCAAAACTCGGACAGGGGGCGGAAGATACGCAGTATTTT. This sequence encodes CASSSAKLGQGAEDTQYF.

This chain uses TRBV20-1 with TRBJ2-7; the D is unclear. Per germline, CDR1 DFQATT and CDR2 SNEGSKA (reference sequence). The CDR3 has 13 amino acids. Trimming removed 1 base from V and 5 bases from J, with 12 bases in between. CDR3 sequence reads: CSARVQAQDEQYF. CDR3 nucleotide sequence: TGCAGTGCTAGAGTGCAGGCCCAGGACGAGCAGTACTTC.

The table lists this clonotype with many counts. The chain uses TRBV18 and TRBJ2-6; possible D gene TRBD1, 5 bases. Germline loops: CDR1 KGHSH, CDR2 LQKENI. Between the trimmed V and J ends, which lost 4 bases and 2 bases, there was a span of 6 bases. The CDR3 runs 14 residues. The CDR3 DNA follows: TGTGCCAGCTCACAGGGGCCTGGGGCCAACGTCCTGACTTTC. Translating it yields CASSQGPGANVLTF. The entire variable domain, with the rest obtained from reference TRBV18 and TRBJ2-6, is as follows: NAGVMQNPRHLVRRRGQEARLRCSPMKGHSHVYWYRQLPEEGLKFMVYLQKENIIDESGMPKERFSAEFPKEGPSILRIQQVVRGDSAAYFCASSQGPGANVLTFGAGSRLTVL.

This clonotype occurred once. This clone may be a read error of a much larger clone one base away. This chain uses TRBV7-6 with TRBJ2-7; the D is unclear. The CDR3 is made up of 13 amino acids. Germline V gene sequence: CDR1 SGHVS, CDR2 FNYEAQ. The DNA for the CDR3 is TGTGCCAGCAGCTTAGCGTGGGGATACGGGCAGTACTTC. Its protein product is CASSLAWGYGQYF.

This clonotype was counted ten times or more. Here the CDR3 reads CASSPGAGGMNTEAFF. CDR3 DNA: TGTGCCAGCAGCCCTGGAGCAGGGGGGATGAACACTGAAGCTTTCTTT. This chain joins TRBV13 and TRBJ1-1; 7 bases agree with TRBD1. V was pared by 5 bases and J by 0 bases, with 9 bases of the junction left unmatched. The CDR3 length is 16 residues. Germline CDR1 and CDR2: PRHDT and FYEKMQ (reference sequence).

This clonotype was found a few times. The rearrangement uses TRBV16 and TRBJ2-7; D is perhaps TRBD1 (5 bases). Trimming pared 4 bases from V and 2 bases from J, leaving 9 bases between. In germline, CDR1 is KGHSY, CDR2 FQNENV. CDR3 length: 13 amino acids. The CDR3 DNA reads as TGTGCCAGCAGCCCGACAGAAACCTACGAGCAGTACTTC. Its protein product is CASSPTETYEQYF.

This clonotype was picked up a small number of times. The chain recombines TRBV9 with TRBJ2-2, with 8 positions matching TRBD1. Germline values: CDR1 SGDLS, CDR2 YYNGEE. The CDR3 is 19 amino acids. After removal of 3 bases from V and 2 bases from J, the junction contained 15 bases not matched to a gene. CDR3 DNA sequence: TGTGCCAGCAGCGGAGAGGACAGGGTAGGCATCTATAACACCGGGGAGCTGTTTTTT. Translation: CASSGEDRVGIYNTGELFF.

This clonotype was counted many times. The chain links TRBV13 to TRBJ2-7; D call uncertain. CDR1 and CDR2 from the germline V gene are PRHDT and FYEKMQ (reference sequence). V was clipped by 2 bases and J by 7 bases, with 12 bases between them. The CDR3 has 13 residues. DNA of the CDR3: TGTGCCAGCAGCTTAATTGCGCGTGGGGAGCAGTACTTC. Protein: CASSLIARGEQYF.

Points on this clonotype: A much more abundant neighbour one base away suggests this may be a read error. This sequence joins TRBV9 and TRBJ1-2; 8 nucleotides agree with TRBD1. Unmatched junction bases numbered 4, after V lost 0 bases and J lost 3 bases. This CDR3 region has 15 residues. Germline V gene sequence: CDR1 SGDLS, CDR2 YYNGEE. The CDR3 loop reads CASSVGQGTDYGYTF. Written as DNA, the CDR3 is TGTGCCAGCAGCGTAGGACAGGGGACGGACTATGGCTACACCTTC.